There are a few counts of the clone carrying this T cell receptor beta chain. The antigen is unknown. CDR3 length equals 14 residues. Per germline, CDR1 SEHNR and CDR2 FQNEAQ (reference sequence). V was pared by 4 bases and J by 4 bases, with 11 bases between. The data were obtained in a study of cytomegalovirus exposure and HLA in healthy donors. Study results and limitations: Cytomegalovirus status was reportedly diagnosed by the classifier with high sensitivity and specificity. According to a subsequent analysis, TCR clusters identified in the first cohort showed a tendency to co-occur across the 120 or so validation repertoires. Rare TCR sequences predominated, though certain public TCRs were found in many donors. There were a few CMV-associated chains whose specificity for CMV antigens was confirmed in vitro.

Produced via immunoSEQ multiplex PCR; TCRdb's table is partial and in-frame only. The repertoire holds 150,000 to 200,000 clones, 85% seen once, with 15% to 20% in the top ten. This rearrangement joins TRBV7-9 to TRBJ1-5; perhaps TRBD1 as D (6 bases). This receptor was identified in a man aged 18 to 29 in good health and CMV-seropositive. What was sequenced was PBMCs. The CDR3 reads CASSWGQGNQPQHF. The CDR3 DNA is TGTGCCAGCAGCTGGGGGCAGGGGAATCAGCCCCAGCATTTT. Supplemented by reference TRBV7-9 and TRBJ1-5, the full variable domain reads DTGVSQNPRHKITKRGQNVTFRCDPISEHNRLYWYRQTLGQGPEFLTYFQNEAQLEKSRLLSDRFSAERPKGSFSTLEIQRTEQGDSAMYLCASSWGQGNQPQHFGDGTRLSIL.